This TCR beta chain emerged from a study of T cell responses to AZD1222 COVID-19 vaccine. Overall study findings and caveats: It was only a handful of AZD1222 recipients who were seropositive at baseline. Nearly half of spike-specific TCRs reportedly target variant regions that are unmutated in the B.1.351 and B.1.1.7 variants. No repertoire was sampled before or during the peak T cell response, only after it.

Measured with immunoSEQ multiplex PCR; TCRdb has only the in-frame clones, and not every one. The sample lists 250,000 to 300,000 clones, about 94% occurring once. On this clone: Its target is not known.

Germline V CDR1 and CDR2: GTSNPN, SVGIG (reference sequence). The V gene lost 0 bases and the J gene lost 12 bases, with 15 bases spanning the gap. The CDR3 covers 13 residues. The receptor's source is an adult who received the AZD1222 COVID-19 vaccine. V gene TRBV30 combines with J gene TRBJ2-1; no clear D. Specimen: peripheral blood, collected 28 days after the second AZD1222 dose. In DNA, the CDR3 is TGTGCCTGGAGTGTACCGGGTCCAATGGCGCAGTTCTTC. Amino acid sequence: CAWSVPGPMAQFF.